The clone carrying this T cell receptor (beta chain) was recorded at least ten times. The CDR3 is 15 residues long. Germline CDR1 and CDR2: KGHSH and LQKENI. Trimming cost V 6 bases and J 6 bases; bases outside gene matches: 8. This record belongs to a study of T cells in Graves' hyperthyroidism and ophthalmopathy. The investigators amplified TCR beta CDR3 regions from RNA transcripts. Carried out on the TCR CDR3, a first-round RT-PCR used the HTBI primer set. TCRdb reanalysed the multiplex PCR reads using MiXCR and keeps one entry per CDR3 protein. The table has some 550,000 distinct CDR3 sequences, approximately 15% seen once.

V gene TRBV18 combines with J gene TRBJ2-1, with TRBD2 matching over 10 bases. The sample comprised blood. This receptor was obtained from a woman aged 40 to 50 with Graves' ophthalmopathy. DNA for the CDR3: TGTGCCAGCTCCTTCGGGACTAGCGAGCTCAATGAGCAGTTCTTC. Amino acids: CASSFGTSELNEQFF. The full variable domain, completed using reference TRBV18 and TRBJ2-1, is NAGVMQNPRHLVRRRGQEARLRCSPMKGHSHVYWYRQLPEEGLKFMVYLQKENIIDESGMPKERFSAEFPKEGPSILRIQQVVRGDSAAYFCASSFGTSELNEQFFGPGTRLTVL.